One and the same sample provided the 26 T cell receptor beta chains below, sequenced in a study of cytomegalovirus exposure and HLA in healthy donors (dated by TCRdb to 2017 to 2019). Preparation of the library involved the immunoSEQ multiplex PCR assay. For the multiplex PCR, a mixture combining 60 forward primers for TCR Vbeta segments and 13 reverse primers for TCR Jbeta segments was used. The source is immuneACCESS, and TCRdb retained only in-frame sequences with V and J called. Part of the clones is not carried over; for the studies checked, unresolved V genes explain less than half of this, and the remainder is unexplained. In all, the sample holds about 150,000 clones, and more than 75% of those were seen once. About 2% of the sample belongs to the ten largest clones. Sequenced input: PBMCs. These receptors originate from a man aged 40-55 years in good health and CMV-seronegative.

In its sample, this clone was seen a few times. The chain recombines TRBV28 with TRBJ1-3; 7 bases are shared with TRBD1. Germline V CDR1 and CDR2: MDHEN, SYDVKM. Germline trimming cut 8 bases from V and 2 bases from J; bases unmatched to any gene: 9. There are 15 residues in the CDR3. The CDR3 sequence: CASSPPTGAGNTIYF. For the CDR3, the DNA is TGTGCCAGCTCCCCTCCCACAGGGGCTGGAAACACCATATATTTT.

The sample holds a few counts of this clone. This chain links TRBV28 with TRBJ2-5, with a tentative D call TRBD2 (6 bases). The CDR3 consists of 16 residues. Trimming removed 3 bases from V and 2 bases from J, with 16 bases in between. CDR1 is MDHEN and CDR2 is SYDVKM in the germline V gene. The CDR3 loop is CASSFSTRGEQETQYF. The CDR3 DNA follows: TGTGCCAGCAGTTTCTCGACTAGAGGGGAACAAGAGACCCAGTACTTC.

V is TRBV4-3 and J is TRBJ2-3, with D unclear. Germline CDR1 is LGHNA and CDR2 is YSLEER. The CDR3 is made up of 17 amino acids. V shed 0 bases and J shed 0 bases, with 13 bases lying between them. CDR3 nucleotide sequence: TGCGCCAGCAGCCAAGATGGGCAGGCCTCTAGCACAGATACGCAGTATTTT. Residues: CASSQDGQASSTDTQYF.

The rearrangement links TRBV11-2 to TRBJ2-2, with 7 bases matching TRBD1. This CDR3 is 17 amino acids long. V lost 5 bases, J lost 0 bases, and 9 bases stayed unmatched. Germline V gives CDR1 SGHAT, CDR2 FQNNGV. CDR3 sequence: CASSLEPGQANTGELFF. The DNA for the CDR3 is TGTGCCAGCAGCCTCGAACCCGGACAGGCGAACACCGGGGAGCTGTTTTTT.

The V call is TRBV28, the J call TRBJ2-5, with D maybe TRBD1 (5 bases). The J call may be incorrect, as the DNA end agrees better with TRBJ2-7. Germline V lookup: CDR1 MDHEN, CDR2 SYDVKM. This CDR3 is built from 14 residues. CDR3 in DNA: TGTGCCAGCAGTTTCCGCGGACAAAACCACGAGCAGTACTTC. It encodes CASSFRGQNHEQYF.

This chain links TRBV27 with TRBJ2-1; 7 bases are shared with TRBD2. This CDR3 is built from 14 residues. CDR1 and CDR2 from the germline V gene are MNHEY and SMNVEV (reference sequence). The trim removed 4 bases at V and 5 bases at J, leaving 5 bases unmatched. The CDR3 loop reads CASSSLGTNNEQFF. CDR3 bases: TGTGCCAGCAGTTCTCTCGGGACTAACAATGAGCAGTTCTTC.

This sequence joins TRBV4-3 and TRBJ1-3, with 7 bases that match TRBD1. The CDR3 runs 18 residues. Per germline, CDR1 LGHNA and CDR2 YSLEER. The V gene end was trimmed by 4 bases and the J gene end by 6 bases; junction bases not matched to a gene: 18. The CDR3 DNA is TGCGCCAGCAGCCCGTCCCGGGACAGAATCGGCAGTCAAAACACCATATATTTT. It yields the protein CASSPSRDRIGSQNTIYF.

The chain is built from TRBV11-2 and TRBJ2-1, with a possible D match to TRBD2 (6 bases). Looked up from germline, CDR1 is SGHAT and CDR2 is FQNNGV. Between the trimmed V and J ends, which lost 4 bases and 2 bases, there was a span of 18 bases. CDR3 length equals 17 residues. CDR3 nucleotides: TGTGCCAGCAGCTCCCATCCTGGACTAACCCCCTACAATGAGCAGTTCTTC. It codes for CASSSHPGLTPYNEQFF.

The chain links TRBV6-1 to TRBJ2-2; the match to TRBD2 covers 10 bases. V was pared by 5 bases and J by 7 bases, with 7 bases of the junction left unmatched. The CDR3 spans 15 residues. Germline CDR1 and CDR2: MNHNS and SASEGT. Here the CDR3 DNA reads TGTGCCAGCAGTTTAAGCGGGGGGGCCGGCGGGGAGCTGTTTTTT. Protein sequence: CASSLSGGAGGELFF.

This clone is deemed medium-sized. V usage is TRBV2 and J usage is TRBJ1-1; 9 positions agree with TRBD1. The CDR3 consists of 15 residues. After removal of 1 base from V and 5 bases from J, the junction contained 5 bases not matched to a gene. CDR1 SNHLY and CDR2 FYNNEI come from the germline V gene. CDR3 bases: TGTGCCAGCAGTGAAGTAGACAGGGGGAGGACTGAAGCTTTCTTT. It translates to CASSEVDRGRTEAFF. Drawing the rest from reference TRBV2 and TRBJ1-1, the complete variable domain is EPEVTQTPSHQVTQMGQEVILRCVPISNHLYFYWYRQILGQKVEFLVSFYNNEISEKSEIFDDQFSVERPDGSNFTLKIRSTKLEDSAMYFCASSEVDRGRTEAFFGQGTRLTVV.

The V call is TRBV10-3, the J call TRBJ2-5; TRBD1 aligns across 9 bases. The trim removed 2 bases at V and 11 bases at J, leaving 12 bases unmatched. Germline V CDR1 and CDR2: ENHRY, SYGVKD. The CDR3 length is 15 residues. The chain's CDR3 is CAISETWTGDEEQYF. As DNA, the CDR3 is TGTGCCATCAGTGAGACCTGGACAGGGGACGAGGAGCAGTACTTC.

This clone is termed medium-sized (0.01 to 0.1%). V and J are TRBV19 and TRBJ1-2; the D is unclear. Trimming left V 3 bases short and J 4 bases short, with 9 bases between. The CDR3 has 13 amino acids. The germline V gene has CDR1 LNHDA and CDR2 SQIVND (reference sequence). This CDR3 is CASSMRGSYGYTF. The CDR3 nucleotides are TGTGCCAGTAGTATGCGGGGAAGCTATGGCTACACCTTC.

This chain uses TRBV6-4 with TRBJ2-2; 9 bases map to TRBD1. Germline assignment: CDR1 MRHNA and CDR2 SNTAGT. The CDR3 is 14 amino acids. The trim removed 6 bases at V and 5 bases at J, leaving 4 bases unmatched. The CDR3 DNA reads as TGTGCCAGCAGCGGGACAGGGAATACCGGGGAGCTGTTTTTT. Residues: CASSGTGNTGELFF.

The V and J genes are TRBV12-5 and TRBJ2-1, with D uncertain. CDR1 and CDR2 (germline): LGHNT, FRNRAP. V lost 7 bases and J lost 4, with 11 bases in between. The CDR3 is made up of 13 amino acids. CDR3 sequence reads: CASAPLDYNEQFF. In DNA, the CDR3 is TGTGCTAGTGCCCCCTTAGATTACAATGAGCAGTTCTTC.

The table lists this clone with a few counts. V usage is TRBV19 and J usage is TRBJ2-6, with 9 positions matching TRBD1. V lost 4 bases to trimming and J lost 0 bases; unmatched junction nucleotides: 4. Per the germline V gene, CDR1 is LNHDA and CDR2 is SQIVND (reference sequence). CDR3 size: 17 residues. The CDR3 DNA sequence: TGTGCCAGTAGTACAGGACAGGGGTACTCTGGGGCCAACGTCCTGACTTTC. It codes for CASSTGQGYSGANVLTF.

This clone was picked up a small number of times. V and J are TRBV9 and TRBJ2-2; the D is unclear. The CDR3 sequence is 16 residues long. V was cut by 1 base and J by 0 bases, with 10 bases left in between. Germline values: CDR1 SGDLS, CDR2 YYNGEE. The DNA of the CDR3 is TGTGCCAGCAGCGTAAGAAGTATAGCGAACACCGGGGAGCTGTTTTTT. It yields the protein CASSVRSIANTGELFF.

The chain combines TRBV6-4 with TRBJ2-1; possible D gene TRBD1, 6 bases. This CDR3 spans 15 amino acids. V lost 2 bases and J lost 2, with 10 bases in between. Germline V gene data show CDR1 as MRHNA and CDR2 as SNTAGT. The CDR3 nucleotides are TGTGCCAGCAGTGACGGACAGTCCCCCTACAATGAGCAGTTCTTC. This encodes CASSDGQSPYNEQFF.

The chain couples TRBV18 to TRBJ2-3; 10 positions agree with TRBD2. CDR3 length: 15 amino acids. Losses at the gene ends were 3 bases for V and 0 bases for J; bases not matched to a gene: 0. Germline lookup yields CDR1 KGHSH and CDR2 LQKENI. In DNA, the CDR3 is TGTGCCAGCTCACCGGGACTAGCGAGCACAGATACGCAGTATTTT. It is translated as CASSPGLASTDTQYF.

The V gene is TRBV30, the J gene TRBJ2-7; 9 bases map to TRBD2. Per the germline V gene, CDR1 is GTSNPN and CDR2 is SVGIG (reference sequence). V shed 1 base and J 7 bases; nucleotides not matched to a gene: 2. The length of the CDR3 is 12 residues. The CDR3 bases are TGTGCCTGGAGTGGGCTAGCGGGAGAGCAGTACTTC. This translates into CAWSGLAGEQYF.

The chain recombines TRBV2 with TRBJ2-3; TRBD1 matches at 9 bases. Germline V lookup: CDR1 SNHLY, CDR2 FYNNEI. There are 19 residues in the CDR3. J gave up 2 bases and V 0 bases, and 12 bases lay outside the gene matches. The CDR3 DNA is TGTGCCAGCAGTGAAGCGCTCGCCGGGACAGGGAGGGTCACAGATACGCAGTATTTT. The encoded protein is CASSEALAGTGRVTDTQYF. Variable domain in full (rest from reference TRBV2 and TRBJ2-3): EPEVTQTPSHQVTQMGQEVILRCVPISNHLYFYWYRQILGQKVEFLVSFYNNEISEKSEIFDDQFSVERPDGSNFTLKIRSTKLEDSAMYFCASSEALAGTGRVTDTQYFGPGTRLTVL.

The chain joins TRBV7-2 to TRBJ2-3; D is unclear. V was clipped by 3 bases and J by 0 bases, with 7 bases between them. This CDR3 has 14 amino acids. Germline CDR1 reads SGHTA; CDR2 reads FQGNSA. In nucleotides, the CDR3 is TGTGCCAGCAGCTTTTTTCCTAGCACAGATACGCAGTATTTT. Protein product: CASSFFPSTDTQYF.

The CDR3 region is CASSYPLAGGLYEQYF. In DNA form, the CDR3 reads TGTGCCAGCAGCTATCCCCTAGCGGGGGGCCTCTACGAGCAGTACTTC. The chain employs TRBV5-6 and TRBJ2-7, with 11 bases fitting TRBD2. The CDR3 has 16 amino acids. The germline V gene encodes CDR1 SGHDT and CDR2 YYEEEE. The trim removed 3 bases at V and 3 bases at J, leaving 8 bases unmatched.

The chain recombines TRBV5-1 with TRBJ2-5, with D tentatively TRBD1 (6 bases). With 0 bases removed from V and 1 base from J, the gap between germline ends came to 13 bases. The germline gives CDR1 SGHRS, CDR2 YFSETQ. The CDR3 length is 16 residues. The CDR3 nucleotides read TGCGCCAGCAGCTTGGCAGGGGCTCATTTCCAAGAGACCCAGTACTTC. Translation: CASSLAGAHFQETQYF.

The rearrangement uses TRBV19 and TRBJ2-7; D gene ambiguous. V lost 1 base and J 3 bases, leaving 7 bases between the germline ends. The CDR3 runs 13 residues. The germline V gene encodes CDR1 LNHDA and CDR2 SQIVND (reference sequence). The CDR3 DNA is TGTGCCAGTAGTATAGGAGGCGGCTACGAGCAGTACTTC. It translates to CASSIGGGYEQYF.

The rearrangement joins TRBV10-3 to TRBJ2-2, with 9 bases lining up with TRBD2. Trimming removed 2 bases from V and 0 bases from J; junction bases left unmatched: 4. Per the germline V gene, CDR1 is ENHRY and CDR2 is SYGVKD. The CDR3 totals 17 residues. CDR3 amino acids: CAISETSGLTNTGELFF. The CDR3 nucleotides are TGTGCCATCAGTGAGACTAGCGGGCTTACGAACACCGGGGAGCTGTTTTTT.

The CDR3 DNA sequence: TGTGCCAGCAGCCAAGAGGAGCCAGGGGGCTTCTATGGCTACACCTTC. Protein product: CASSQEEPGGFYGYTF. The chain carries TRBV4-2 and TRBJ1-2, with 8 bases matching TRBD1. Trimming took 0 bases from V and 4 from J; bases not matched to a gene: 7. The length of the CDR3 is 16 residues. The germline V gene encodes CDR1 LGHNA and CDR2 YNFKEQ.